This T cell receptor (beta chain) is from a study of control samples from healthy donors and cancer patients. Some clones are missing from TCRdb's copy, which holds only in-frame ones; the method was immunoSEQ multiplex PCR. This sample has tens of thousands of clones, with around 93% found just once. The material sequenced was PBMCs. The sequence was obtained from a woman in her thirties or forties with head and neck cancer.

CDR3 protein: CASSSDSGSRNTQYF. CDR3 in DNA: TGTGCCAGCAGCTCCGATAGCGGGAGTCGGAATACGCAGTATTTT. The rearrangement uses TRBV7-3 and TRBJ2-3; 9 positions agree with TRBD2. V trimming: 4 bases; J trimming: 7 bases; junction bases outside the gene matches: 9. Germline V lookup: CDR1 SGHTA, CDR2 FQGTGA. There are 15 residues in the CDR3.